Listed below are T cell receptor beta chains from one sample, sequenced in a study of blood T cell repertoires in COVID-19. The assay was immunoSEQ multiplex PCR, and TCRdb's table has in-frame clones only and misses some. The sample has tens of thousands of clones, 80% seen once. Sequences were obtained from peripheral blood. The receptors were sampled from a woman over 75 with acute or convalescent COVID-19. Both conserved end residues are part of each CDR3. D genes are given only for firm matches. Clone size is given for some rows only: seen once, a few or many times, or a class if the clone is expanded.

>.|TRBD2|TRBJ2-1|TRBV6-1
CASSEQLAGVPEFF
TGTGCCAGCAGTGAGCAACTAGCGGGAGTCCCCGAGTTCTTC
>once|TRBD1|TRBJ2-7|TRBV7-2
CASSSAGTGGSYEQYF
TGTGCCAGCAGCTCTGCGGGGACAGGAGGCTCCTACGAGCAGTACTTC
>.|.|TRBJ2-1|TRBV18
CASSHDAPTHRNEQFF
TGTGCCAGCTCGCACGATGCTCCCACCCATCGGAATGAGCAGTTCTTC
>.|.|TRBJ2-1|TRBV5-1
CASSLTSPVYNEQFF
TGCGCCAGCAGCCTAACGAGCCCCGTTTACAATGAGCAGTTCTTC
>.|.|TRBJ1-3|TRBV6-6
CASRSSTGSNTIYF
TGTGCCAGCAGATCTTCGACAGGCTCTAACACCATATATTTT
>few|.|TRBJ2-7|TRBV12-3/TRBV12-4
CASSFGLPYEQYF
TGTGCCAGCAGTTTTGGACTTCCCTACGAGCAGTACTTC
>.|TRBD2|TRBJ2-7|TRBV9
CASSGTSGNYEQYF
TGTGCCAGCAGCGGAACTAGCGGGAACTACGAGCAGTACTTC
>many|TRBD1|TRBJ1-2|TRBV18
CASSDWTGKDYGYTF
TGTGCCAGCTCAGACTGGACAGGGAAGGATTATGGCTACACCTTC
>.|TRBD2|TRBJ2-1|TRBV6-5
CASSQPSGSGYEQFF
TGTGCCAGCAGTCAACCTAGCGGGAGCGGTTATGAGCAGTTCTTC
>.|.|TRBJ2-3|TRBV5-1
CASSLARGGTDTQYF
TGCGCCAGCAGCTTGGCTAGAGGCGGCACGGATACGCAGTATTTT
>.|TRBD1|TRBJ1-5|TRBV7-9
CASSLYSGTGNQPQHF
TGTGCCAGCAGCCTCTATTCCGGGACAGGGAATCAGCCCCAGCATTTT
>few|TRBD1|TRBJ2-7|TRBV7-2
CASSQRQGVREQYF
TGTGCCAGCAGCCAGAGACAGGGGGTCCGCGAGCAGTACTTC
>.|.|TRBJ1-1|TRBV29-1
CSGKDMEAFF
TGCAGCGGCAAAGACATGGAAGCTTTCTTT
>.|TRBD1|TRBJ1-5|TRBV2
CASTQTGGGQPQHF
TGTGCCAGCACCCAGACAGGGGGAGGACAGCCCCAGCATTTT
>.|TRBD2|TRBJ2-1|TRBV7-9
CASSLAGLAGNEQFF
TGTGCCAGCAGCTTAGCGGGACTAGCGGGAAATGAGCAGTTCTTC
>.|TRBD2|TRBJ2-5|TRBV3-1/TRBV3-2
CASSPRLAGGQGETQYF
TGTGCCAGCAGCCCTCGACTAGCGGGGGGGCAGGGGGAGACCCAGTACTTC
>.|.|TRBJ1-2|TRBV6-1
CASSEALQAGYTF
TGTGCCAGCAGTGAAGCGCTTCAGGCAGGCTACACCTTC
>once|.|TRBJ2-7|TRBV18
CASSRPPHYEQYF
TGTGCCAGCTCACGGCCCCCCCACTACGAGCAGTACTTC
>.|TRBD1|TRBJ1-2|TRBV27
CASRFHSGQGGYYGYTF
TGTGCCAGCAGGTTTCACTCGGGACAGGGGGGATACTATGGCTACACCTTC
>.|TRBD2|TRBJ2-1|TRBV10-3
CAISESSGGDYNEQFF
TGTGCCATCAGTGAGTCGAGCGGGGGGGACTACAATGAGCAGTTCTTC
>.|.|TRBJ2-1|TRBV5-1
CASSLATRSYNEQFF
TGCGCCAGCAGCTTGGCGACGAGGAGCTACAATGAGCAGTTCTTC
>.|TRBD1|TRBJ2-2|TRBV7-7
CASTSGQGVPGELFF
TGTGCCAGCACCTCCGGACAGGGGGTTCCCGGGGAGCTGTTTTTT
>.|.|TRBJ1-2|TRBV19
CASRRQEVAYGYTF
TGTGCCAGTAGACGACAGGAGGTGGCCTATGGCTACACCTTC
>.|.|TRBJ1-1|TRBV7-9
CASSLDQGSTEAFF
TGTGCCAGCAGCTTAGATCAGGGTTCCACTGAAGCTTTCTTT
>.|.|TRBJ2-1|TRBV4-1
CASSPTRSYNEQFF
TGCGCCAGCAGCCCGACTAGGTCCTACAATGAGCAGTTCTTC
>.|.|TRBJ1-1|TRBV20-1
CSAPDGGRAFF
TGCAGTGCTCCAGATGGGGGCAGGGCTTTCTTT
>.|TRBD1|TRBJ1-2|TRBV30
CAWRGQVIYGYTF
TGTGCCTGGAGAGGACAGGTCATCTATGGCTACACCTTC
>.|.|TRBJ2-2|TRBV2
CASSLVRGAGELFF
TGTGCCAGCAGTCTGGTCAGGGGGGCCGGGGAGCTGTTTTTT
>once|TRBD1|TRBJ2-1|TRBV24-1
CATSDPGTGNHNEQFF
TGTGCCACCAGTGATCCCGGGACAGGGAACCACAATGAGCAGTTCTTC
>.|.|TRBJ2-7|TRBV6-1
CASSNRQTMDEQYF
TGTGCCAGCAGTAACCGACAGACCATGGACGAGCAGTACTTC
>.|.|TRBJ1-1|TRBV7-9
CASSLRQTGGAFF
TGTGCCAGCAGCTTACGCCAGACAGGCGGAGCTTTCTTT
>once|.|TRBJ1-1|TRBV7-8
CASSTTRTANTEAFF
TGTGCCAGCAGTACTACCCGGACAGCTAACACTGAAGCTTTCTTT
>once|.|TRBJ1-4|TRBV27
CASSFGGKNEKLFF
TGTGCCAGCAGTTTTGGAGGCAAGAATGAAAAACTGTTTTTT
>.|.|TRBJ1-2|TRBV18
CASSPGTQEDYGYTF
TGTGCCAGCTCACCAGGGACACAAGAGGACTATGGCTACACCTTC
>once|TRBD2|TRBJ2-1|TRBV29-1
CSVPPTSGSYNEQFF
TGCAGCGTTCCCCCGACTAGCGGTTCCTACAATGAGCAGTTCTTC
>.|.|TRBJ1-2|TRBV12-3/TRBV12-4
CASSFGTLYGYTF
TGTGCCAGCAGTTTCGGGACACTCTATGGCTACACCTTC
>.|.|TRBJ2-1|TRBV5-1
CASSPAAGADEQFF
TGCGCCAGCAGCCCGGCGGCGGGCGCGGATGAGCAGTTCTTC
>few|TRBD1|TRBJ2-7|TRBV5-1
CASSLQGADEQYF
TGCGCCAGCAGCTTGCAGGGGGCGGACGAGCAGTACTTC
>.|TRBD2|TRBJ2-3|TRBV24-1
CATSDPRDYADTQYF
TGTGCCACCAGTGACCCAAGGGACTACGCAGATACGCAGTATTTT
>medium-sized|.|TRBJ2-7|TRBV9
CASSSGNMDEQYF
TGTGCCAGCAGCTCAGGGAATATGGACGAGCAGTACTTC
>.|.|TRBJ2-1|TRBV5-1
CASSIDSRPYNEQFF
TGCGCCAGCAGCATTGACAGCAGGCCCTACAATGAGCAGTTCTTC